The rows below give T cell receptor beta chains drawn from one sample of a study of blood T cell repertoires in COVID-19. Some clones are missing from TCRdb's copy, which holds only in-frame ones; the method was immunoSEQ multiplex PCR. The table shows about 69,000 clones, with about four fifths occurring only once. The sample consisted of peripheral blood. The source of these receptors is a woman over 75 with acute or convalescent COVID-19. The conserved cysteine and the conserved F or W are not part of the CDR3 here.

V	J	CDR3
TRBV19	TRBJ1-6	ASSLRGLDSPLH
TRBV5-1	TRBJ2-3	ASSLDPAGVTDTQY
TRBV4-1	TRBJ2-7	ASSQVDRASYEQY
TRBV19	TRBJ1-5	ASSMMGAGGNQPQH
TRBV9	TRBJ2-3	ASSVGASSSNTQY
TRBV4-1	TRBJ2-6	ASSPGFAGANVLT
TRBV5-1	TRBJ2-1	ASSPAAGLSYNEQF
TRBV5-4	TRBJ1-2	ASSLDGSYGYT
TRBV11-2	TRBJ2-5	ASSLRSDQETQY
TRBV27	TRBJ2-7	ASSPYRGGVYEQY
TRBV19	TRBJ2-1	ASSNTYGGVSGGNEQF
TRBV5-1	TRBJ1-2	ASSPRDSEYGYT
TRBV30	TRBJ1-1	AWTPRGQRGTF
TRBV4-1	TRBJ2-7	ASSVRTSGGIYEQY
TRBV5-1	TRBJ2-1	ASSLGHQSYNEQF
TRBV27	TRBJ1-2	ASSSSGAVYGYT
TRBV4-1	TRBJ1-1	ASSQDQLRAGGLAF
TRBV7-3	TRBJ2-1	ASSLSAGAQNEQF
TRBV20-1	TRBJ1-1	SARRQGEAF
TRBV27	TRBJ1-5	ASSLSGPSNRQPQH
TRBV18	TRBJ2-7	ASSSGLAGGEQY
TRBV27	TRBJ1-5	ASSTRTGRHQPQH
TRBV30	TRBJ2-1	AWRGLTKVLAGGRGEQF
TRBV5-1	TRBJ2-5	ASSLFLAGGQETQY
TRBV9	TRBJ1-1	ASSVQGFTEAF
TRBV15	TRBJ2-7	ATSRDSGALEQY
TRBV6-1	TRBJ1-2	ASSEDWQGGYT
TRBV7-9	TRBJ2-3	ASSLDATRDTQY
TRBV29-1	TRBJ1-2	SVEGGGTNYGYT
TRBV6-5	TRBJ1-2	ASSLPGTGPYGYT
TRBV10-1	TRBJ2-3	ASSESRVPNTDTQY
TRBV11-3	TRBJ1-2	ASPFGGYT
TRBV20-1	TRBJ2-5	SARSSGGLD
TRBV7-6	TRBJ1-1	ASSFGRGNTEAF
TRBV6-5	TRBJ2-7	ASSTGTFFYEQY
TRBV5-1	TRBJ2-5	ASSSTSAETQY
TRBV9	TRBJ2-7	ASSVGASVEGEQY
TRBV4-1	TRBJ2-1	ASSRPGTSNGNEQF
TRBV2	TRBJ2-7	AMHAGVTYEQY
TRBV6-5	TRBJ2-1	ASRGLGGYNEQF
TRBV6-5	TRBJ2-2	ASSSMGGRGTGELF
TRBV9	TRBJ2-4	ASSGSGQVGNIQY
TRBV7-2	TRBJ2-1	ASSLALAGGLSNEQF
TRBV5-4	TRBJ1-3	ASSEGVGNTIY
TRBV10-2	TRBJ1-4	ASSGQSNEKLF
TRBV11-2	TRBJ2-5	ASSLLTGTKRQETQY
TRBV7-2	TRBJ1-3	ASRNRQGVSGNTIY
TRBV5-6	TRBJ2-7	ASSFPLAAPPREQY
TRBV2	TRBJ1-2	ASTLTGANYGYT
TRBV6-1	TRBJ2-7	ASSEYGLYEQY
TRBV6-5	TRBJ1-1	ASSYSGQAAEAF
TRBV6-2/TRBV6-3	TRBJ1-1	ASSYGGTARGTEAF
TRBV4-1	TRBJ1-1	ASSQDPREAGGNTEAF
TRBV27	TRBJ1-1	ASSTGQSNTEAF
TRBV6-2/TRBV6-3	TRBJ2-2	ASSYGTGDTGELF